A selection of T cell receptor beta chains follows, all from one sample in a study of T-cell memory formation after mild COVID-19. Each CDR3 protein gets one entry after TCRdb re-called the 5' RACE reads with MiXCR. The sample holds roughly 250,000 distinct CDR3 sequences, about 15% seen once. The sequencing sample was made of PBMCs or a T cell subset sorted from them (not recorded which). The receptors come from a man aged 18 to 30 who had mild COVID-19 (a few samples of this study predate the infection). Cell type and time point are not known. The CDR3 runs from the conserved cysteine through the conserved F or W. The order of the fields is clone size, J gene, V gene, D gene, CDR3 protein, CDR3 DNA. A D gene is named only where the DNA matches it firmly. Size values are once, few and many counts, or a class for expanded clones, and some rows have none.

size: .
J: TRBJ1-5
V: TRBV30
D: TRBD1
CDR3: CAWSTLGQGNQPQHF
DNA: TGTGCCTGGAGTACCCTCGGACAGGGCAATCAGCCCCAGCATTTT

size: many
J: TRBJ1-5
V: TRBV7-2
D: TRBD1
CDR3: CASSRDSQPQHF
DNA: TGTGCCAGCAGCCGGGACAGTCAGCCCCAGCATTTT

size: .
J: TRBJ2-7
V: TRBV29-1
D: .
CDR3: CSVAGRVTYEQYF
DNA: TGCAGCGTTGCGGGGCGGGTCACCTACGAGCAGTACTTC

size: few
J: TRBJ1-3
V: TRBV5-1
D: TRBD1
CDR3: CASSYATGGMGNTIYF
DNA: TGCGCCAGCAGCTATGCGACAGGGGGCATGGGAAACACCATATATTTT

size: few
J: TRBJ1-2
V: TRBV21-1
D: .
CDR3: CASSKVYRGGPLLYGYTF
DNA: TGTGCCAGCAGCAAAGTTTATAGGGGGGGACCACTACTCTATGGCTACACCTTC

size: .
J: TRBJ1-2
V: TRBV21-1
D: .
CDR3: CASSTPSQGVTGYTF
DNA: TGTGCCAGCAGCACCCCCTCACAGGGGGTTACGGGCTACACCTTC

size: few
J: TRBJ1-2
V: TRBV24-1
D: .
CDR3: CATSEGRTEYTF
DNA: TGTGCCACCAGTGAAGGTAGAACAGAGTACACCTTC

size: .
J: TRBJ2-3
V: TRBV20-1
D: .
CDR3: CSARTVGGLDF
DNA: TGCAGTGCTAGAACAGTAGGGGGGCTGGATTTT

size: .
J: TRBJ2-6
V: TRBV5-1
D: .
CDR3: CASSLEGGYSGANVLTF
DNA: TGCGCCAGCAGCTTGGAGGGGGGATACTCTGGGGCCAACGTCCTGACTTTC

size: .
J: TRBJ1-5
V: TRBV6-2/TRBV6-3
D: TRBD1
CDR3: CASSYSDREGQPQHF
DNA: TGTGCCAGCAGTTACTCGGACAGGGAGGGTCAGCCCCAGCATTTT

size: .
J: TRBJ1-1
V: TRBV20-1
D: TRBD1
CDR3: CRSSGTGYTEAFF
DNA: TGCAGATCATCCGGGACAGGGTACACTGAAGCTTTCTTT

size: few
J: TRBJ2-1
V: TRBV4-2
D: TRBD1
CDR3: CASSQDVLSRGLDNEQFF
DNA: TGTGCCAGCAGCCAAGATGTCCTGAGCAGGGGGTTGGACAATGAGCAGTTCTTC

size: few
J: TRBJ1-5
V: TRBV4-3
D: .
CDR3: CASSLNVNQPQHF
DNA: TGCGCCAGCAGCCTCAATGTTAATCAGCCCCAGCATTTT

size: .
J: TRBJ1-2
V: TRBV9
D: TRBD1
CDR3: CASSVAGQGNYGYTF
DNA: TGTGCCAGCAGCGTGGCGGGACAGGGAAACTATGGCTACACCTTC

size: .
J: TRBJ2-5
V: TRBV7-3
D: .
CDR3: CASSGGGLETQYF
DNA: TGTGCCAGCAGCGGGGGAGGTCTTGAGACCCAGTACTTC

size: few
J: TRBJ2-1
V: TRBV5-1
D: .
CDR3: CASSLAQNNEQFF
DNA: TGCGCCAGCAGCTTGGCACAGAACAATGAGCAGTTCTTC

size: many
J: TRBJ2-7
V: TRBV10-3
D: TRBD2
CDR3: CAAGLAVYEQYF
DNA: TGTGCCGCGGGACTAGCGGTCTACGAGCAGTACTTC

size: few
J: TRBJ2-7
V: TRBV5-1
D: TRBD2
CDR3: CASSAGDYEQYF
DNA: TGCGCCAGCAGTGCGGGGGACTACGAGCAGTACTTC

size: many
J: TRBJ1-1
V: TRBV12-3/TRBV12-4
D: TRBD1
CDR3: CASRLTGGWTEAFF
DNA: TGTGCCAGCAGGTTGACAGGGGGTTGGACTGAAGCTTTCTTT

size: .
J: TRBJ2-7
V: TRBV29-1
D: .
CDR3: CSVSGSGDPYEQYF
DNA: TGCAGCGTGTCGGGTAGCGGAGACCCCTACGAGCAGTACTTC

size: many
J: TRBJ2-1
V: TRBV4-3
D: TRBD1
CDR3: CASSQGPGQEYNEQFF
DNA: TGCGCCAGCAGCCAGGGACCGGGACAGGAATACAATGAGCAGTTCTTC

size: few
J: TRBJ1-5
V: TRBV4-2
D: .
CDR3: CASSHFRLSGGPQHF
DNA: TGTGCCAGCAGCCATTTTCGTCTGAGCGGAGGGCCCCAGCATTTT

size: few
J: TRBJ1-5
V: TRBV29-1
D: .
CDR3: CSVTVSDSNQPQHF
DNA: TGCAGCGTTACCGTTTCCGATAGCAATCAGCCCCAGCATTTT

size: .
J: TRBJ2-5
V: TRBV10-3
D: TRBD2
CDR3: CAISGSSGGATQYF
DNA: TGTGCCATCAGTGGTTCTAGCGGGGGGGCGACCCAGTACTTC

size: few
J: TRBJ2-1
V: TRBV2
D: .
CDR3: CASTTGSSSTEQFF
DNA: TGTGCCAGCACCACGGGTTCCAGCTCTACCGAGCAGTTCTTC

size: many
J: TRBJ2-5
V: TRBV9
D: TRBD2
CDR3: CASSVGSSGGRQETQYF
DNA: TGTGCCAGCAGCGTAGGGTCTAGCGGGGGGCGCCAAGAGACCCAGTACTTC

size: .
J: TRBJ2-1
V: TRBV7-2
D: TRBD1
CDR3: CASTGQGALNEQFF
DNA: TGTGCCAGTACCGGACAGGGGGCGTTAAATGAGCAGTTCTTC

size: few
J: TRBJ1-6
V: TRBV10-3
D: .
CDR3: CAISESRAGSPLHF
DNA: TGTGCCATCAGTGAATCCAGGGCTGGATCACCCCTCCACTTT

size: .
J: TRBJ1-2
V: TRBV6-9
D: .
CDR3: CASSYSRSFLHGYTF
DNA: TGTGCCAGCAGTTATTCCCGGTCGTTTTTACATGGCTACACCTTC

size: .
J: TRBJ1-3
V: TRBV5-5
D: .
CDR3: CASSFYSGNTIYF
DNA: TGTGCCAGCAGCTTCTACTCTGGAAACACCATATATTTT

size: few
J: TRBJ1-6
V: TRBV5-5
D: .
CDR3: CASSFEGGSDSPLHF
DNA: TGTGCCAGCAGCTTTGAAGGAGGGAGCGATTCACCCCTCCACTTT

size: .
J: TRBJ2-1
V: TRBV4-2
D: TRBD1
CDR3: CASSQGDRAAYNEQFF
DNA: TGTGCCAGCAGCCAGGGGGACAGGGCAGCCTACAATGAGCAGTTCTTC

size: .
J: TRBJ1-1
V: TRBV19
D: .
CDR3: CASNRRGAMNTEAFF
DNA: TGTGCCAGTAATAGGAGGGGGGCGATGAACACTGAAGCTTTCTTT

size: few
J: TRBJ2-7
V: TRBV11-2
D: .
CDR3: CASSVDRDHEQYF
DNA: TGTGCCAGCAGCGTGGACAGAGACCACGAGCAGTACTTC

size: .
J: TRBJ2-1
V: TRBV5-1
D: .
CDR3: CASSFTGYNEQFF
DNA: TGCGCCAGCAGCTTCACAGGCTACAATGAGCAGTTCTTC

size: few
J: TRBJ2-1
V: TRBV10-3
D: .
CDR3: CAISEQDNEQFF
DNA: TGTGCCATCAGTGAGCAAGACAATGAGCAGTTCTTC

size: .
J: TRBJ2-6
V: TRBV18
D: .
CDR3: CASSPGTLNSGANVLTF
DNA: TGTGCCAGCTCACCAGGGACATTAAACTCTGGGGCCAACGTCCTGACTTTC

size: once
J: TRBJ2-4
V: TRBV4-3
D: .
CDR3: CASSQVFNSGAKNIQYF
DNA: TGCGCCAGCAGCCAAGTTTTCAACAGTGGAGCCAAAAACATTCAGTACTTC

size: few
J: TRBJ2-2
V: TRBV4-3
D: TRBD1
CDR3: CASSQDKTGGSLDTGELFF
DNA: TGCGCCAGCAGCCAAGATAAGACAGGGGGCAGTCTCGACACCGGGGAGCTGTTTTTT

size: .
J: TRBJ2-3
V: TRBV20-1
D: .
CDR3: CSAPAHRAGPTDTQYF
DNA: TGCAGTGCACCCGCCCACCGGGCGGGGCCCACAGATACGCAGTATTTT

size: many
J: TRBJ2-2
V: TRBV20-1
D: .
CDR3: CSARDKAQANTGELFF
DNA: TGCAGTGCTAGAGATAAGGCGCAGGCGAACACCGGGGAGCTGTTTTTT

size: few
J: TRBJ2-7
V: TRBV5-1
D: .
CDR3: CATFDSYEQYF
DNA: TGCGCCACCTTCGACAGCTACGAGCAGTACTTC

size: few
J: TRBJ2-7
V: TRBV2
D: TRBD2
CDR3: CASSENPSGGYEQYF
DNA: TGTGCCAGCAGTGAAAACCCTAGCGGGGGCTACGAGCAGTACTTC

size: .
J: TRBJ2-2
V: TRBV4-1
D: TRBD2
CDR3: CASSQDPAGTSFNGELFF
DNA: TGCGCCAGCAGCCAAGACCCGGCCGGGACTAGCTTCAACGGGGAGCTGTTTTTT

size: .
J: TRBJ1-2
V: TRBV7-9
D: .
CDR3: CASSTGWGRGYTF
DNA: TGTGCCAGCAGCACCGGGTGGGGAAGAGGCTACACCTTC

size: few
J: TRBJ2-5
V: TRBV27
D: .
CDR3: CASSFTPSKETQYF
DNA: TGTGCCAGCAGTTTCACCCCTTCAAAAGAGACCCAGTACTTC

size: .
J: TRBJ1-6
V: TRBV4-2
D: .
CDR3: CASSQEAGEDSPLHF
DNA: TGTGCCAGCAGCCAAGAGGCAGGGGAGGATTCACCCCTCCACTTT

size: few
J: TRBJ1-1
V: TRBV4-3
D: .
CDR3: CASSQDHKGRAGTEAFF
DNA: TGCGCCAGCAGCCAAGATCACAAGGGCAGGGCTGGCACTGAAGCTTTCTTT

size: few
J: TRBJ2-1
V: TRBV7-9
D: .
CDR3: CASSPPGGRGNEQFF
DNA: TGTGCCAGCAGCCCCCCCGGTGGTCGCGGCAATGAGCAGTTCTTC